The rows below give T cell receptor beta chains drawn from one sample of a study of T-cell memory formation after mild COVID-19. TCRdb reprocessed the 5' RACE reads via MiXCR and lists one record per CDR3 protein. This table has roughly 200,000 distinct CDR3 sequences, over 9% appearing once. The sequenced material came from PBMCs or a T cell subset sorted from them (not recorded which). All receptors derive from a man between 18 and 35 years old who had mild COVID-19 (a few samples of this study predate the infection). Cell type and time point are not known. Both conserved end residues are part of each CDR3. The listing skips clone size in some rows; elsewhere it reads once, few, many or a size class.

>many|TRBV4-3
CASSRDRKNTEAFF
>.|TRBV7-2
CASSWKWETQYF
>many|TRBV6-2/TRBV6-3
CASSYLADNEQFF
>.|TRBV30
CAWSWGGNQPQHF
>few|TRBV29-1
CSVEGGRADTQYF
>few|TRBV28
CASSLFGDSYEQYF
>.|TRBV20-1
CSARVAGLVETQYF
>many|TRBV6-6
CASSDGGEGGNYGYTF
>few|TRBV10-3
CAISGGTPYTDTQYF
>few|TRBV4-3
CASSQNFVGADNSPLHF
>many|TRBV12-3/TRBV12-4
CASSLAGGGYGYTF
>.|TRBV6-5
CASSYRSRQGGGYGYTF
>.|TRBV5-1
CASSLVGFQETQYF
>.|TRBV7-9
CASSLRRDSPLHF
>many|TRBV11-2
CASSLERDSEAFF
>few|TRBV30
CAWSVNGFSYGYTF
>few|TRBV29-1
CSVAGATGLNQPQHF
>.|TRBV5-1
CASSILGGRETQYF
>few|TRBV9
CASSGGPTYEQYF
>few|TRBV5-1
CASSLDGGAYGYTF
>many|TRBV18
CASSPFQGAGQPQHF
>.|TRBV6-5
CASKPQGGTSAHF
>few|TRBV5-1
CASSEDINRATEAFF
>few|TRBV7-2
CASQYDRNTEAFF
>many|TRBV7-2
CASSQSSRTFSNQPQHF
>.|TRBV20-1
CSARDRRWDLAPQYF
>few|TRBV15
CATSRDWGRQGISDIQYF
>few|TRBV4-1
CASSQGQGPSTDTQYF
>.|TRBV4-1
CASSRGLAGVYSGANVLTF
>.|TRBV7-9
CASSLDYSYEQYF
>.|TRBV12-3/TRBV12-4
CASSLRQRDQPQHF
>.|TRBV5-1
CASSAVGQSKDTQYF
>few|TRBV5-1
CASSLVMISDTQYF
>.|TRBV11-1
CASSLAPIGSGSPLHF
>few|TRBV9
CASSPTTGPTEETQYF
>.|TRBV6-2/TRBV6-3
CASRRTGPNQPQHF
>many|TRBV5-1
CASSDRDRDGYTF
>once|TRBV6-6
CASRIAGGPDTQYF
>.|TRBV9
CASSLNHWRDTQYF
>.|TRBV12-3/TRBV12-4
CASSSMGGDTQYF
>many|TRBV28
CASRGRGRWETQYF
>many|TRBV3-2
CASSDRQGPYQETQYF
>.|TRBV7-2
CASSSQSTSGGTDTQYF
>.|TRBV12-3/TRBV12-4
CASSLRGGSISGANVLTF
>few|TRBV5-1
CASSYRQETHEQYF
>few|TRBV5-1
CASSWETSNYGYTF